This TCR beta chain was sequenced for a study of technical replicates of blood from several donors. Clones were read by immunoSEQ multiplex PCR, and TCRdb kept only the in-frame ones, dropping some. The sample contains some 57,000 clones, roughly 86% of which appear only once. Germline V gene lookup returns CDR1 SEHNR and CDR2 FQNEAQ (reference sequence). Trimming removed 8 bases from V and 2 bases from J, with 17 bases in between. This CDR3 is built from 15 residues. V usage is TRBV7-9 and J usage is TRBJ2-3; the D gene is possibly TRBD2 (5 bases). This receptor was identified in a human donor in good health. Some clones in this sample may be carry-over from other donors' samples. Source material: PBMCs. DNA for the CDR3: TGTGCCAGCGGTACGAGGGCAGACCCCACAGATACGCAGTATTTT. It translates to CASGTRADPTDTQYF.